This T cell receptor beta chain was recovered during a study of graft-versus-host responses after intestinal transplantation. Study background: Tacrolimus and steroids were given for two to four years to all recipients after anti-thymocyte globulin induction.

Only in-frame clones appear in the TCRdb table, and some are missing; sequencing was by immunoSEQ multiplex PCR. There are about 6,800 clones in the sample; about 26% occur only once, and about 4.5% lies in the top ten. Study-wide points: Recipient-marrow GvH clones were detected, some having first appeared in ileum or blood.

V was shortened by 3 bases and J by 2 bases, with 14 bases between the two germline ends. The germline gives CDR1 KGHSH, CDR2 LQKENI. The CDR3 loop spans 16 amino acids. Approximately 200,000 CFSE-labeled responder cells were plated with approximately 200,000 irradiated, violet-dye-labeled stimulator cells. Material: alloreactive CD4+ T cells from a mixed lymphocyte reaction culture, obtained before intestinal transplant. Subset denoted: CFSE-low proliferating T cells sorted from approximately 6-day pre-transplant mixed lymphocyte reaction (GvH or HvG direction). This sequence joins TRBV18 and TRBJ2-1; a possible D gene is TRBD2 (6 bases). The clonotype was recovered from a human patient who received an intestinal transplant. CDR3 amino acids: CASSPPGLATYNEQFF. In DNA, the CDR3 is TGTGCCAGCTCACCGCCGGGACTGGCCACCTACAATGAGCAGTTCTTC.